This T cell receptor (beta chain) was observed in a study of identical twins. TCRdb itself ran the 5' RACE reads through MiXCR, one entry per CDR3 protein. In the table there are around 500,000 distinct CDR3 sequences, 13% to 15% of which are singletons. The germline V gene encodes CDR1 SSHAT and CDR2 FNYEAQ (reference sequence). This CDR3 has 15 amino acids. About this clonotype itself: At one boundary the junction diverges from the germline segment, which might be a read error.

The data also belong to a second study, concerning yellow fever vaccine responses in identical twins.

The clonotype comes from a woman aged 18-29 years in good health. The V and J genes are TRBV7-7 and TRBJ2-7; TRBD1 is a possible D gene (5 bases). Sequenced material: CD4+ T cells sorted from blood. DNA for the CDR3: TGTGCTAGCAGCCCACTGACAGCACCGTCCTACGAGCAGTACTTC. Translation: CASSPLTAPSYEQYF.